The clone carrying this T cell receptor beta chain has only one observation. The antigen is unknown. This sample stems from a study of long-term antiretroviral therapy in people with HIV. Run at survey level, the immunoSEQ assay was version v3.0. The method was immunoSEQ multiplex PCR; TCRdb's version includes in-frame clones alone and lacks a portion of them. The table lists about 20,000 clones, 90% of them singletons. The CDR3 spans 16 residues. The germline gives CDR1 MGHDK, CDR2 SYGVNS. With V trimmed by 1 base and J by 1 base, 6 bases remained unmatched. Regarding the study as a whole: Dating from about 2004 to 2017, the blood was possibly obtained under older ART regimens. It was observed that HIV repertoires exhibited narrower CDR3 length ranges than controls. Following ART, diversity rose but still fell short of transplant donor controls.

Clinicians in the United States treated all participants with HIV. This TCR was recovered from a woman under 40 with HIV. The source was unsorted PBMCs, collected approximately 4.4 years before starting antiretroviral therapy. J is TRBJ1-2 and V is TRBV25-1; the match to TRBD1 covers 7 bases. This CDR3 reads CASSEFRGTDNYGYTF. CDR3 DNA sequence: TGTGCCAGCAGTGAATTCAGGGGGACAGATAACTATGGCTACACCTTC.